This T cell receptor beta chain was observed in a study of blood T cell repertoires in COVID-19. Study summary: T cells, B-cell-depleted T cells, or PBMCs provided the cDNA or gDNA that served as material.

CDR3 length equals 17 residues. As processed by the authors: Estimated nucleated cell counts came from reference gene primer amplification. Measured with immunoSEQ multiplex PCR; TCRdb has only the in-frame clones, and not every one. V and J calls and clone size are copied from that table; D and trimming were computed from the DNA. The table lists under 250,000 clones, over 60% of them singletons. The TCR was taken from a woman in her 70s with acute or convalescent COVID-19. Sequencing was done on a sample of peripheral blood. The chain couples TRBV21-1 to TRBJ2-1; the DNA was not compared with TRBD2, the D call given in the table. TRBV21-1 is termed a pseudogene. The CDR3 region is CASSPPGTSGRANEQFF. CDR3 nucleotide sequence: TGTGCCAGCAGCCCCCCGGGGACTAGCGGGAGGGCCAATGAGCAGTTCTTC.